This T cell receptor (beta chain) was sequenced for a study of blood T cell repertoires in COVID-19. Study details: Italy, Spain and the United States were the sources of the convalescent and acute COVID-19 samples. T cells, B-cell-depleted T cells, or PBMCs provided the cDNA or gDNA that served as material.

Germline CDR1 and CDR2: MDHEN and SYDVKM. The CDR3 extends over 14 amino acids. As processed by the authors: Reference gene primers were amplified, and this amplification served to estimate nucleated cell counts. Clones were sequenced by immunoSEQ multiplex PCR, and TCRdb holds only the in-frame ones, with some missing. That table supplies the V and J calls and clone size; D and trimming were determined from the DNA. The sample lists around 20,000 clones, approximately 86% seen once, with 17% in the top ten. This sequence originates from a man in his 70s with acute or convalescent COVID-19. V is TRBV28 and J is TRBJ2-4; D gene unclear. The tail of the sequence fits TRBJ2-1 better, so the J call may be wrong. The sequenced sample consisted of peripheral blood. The CDR3 here is CASSLGNPKNIQFF. The CDR3 coding sequence is TGTGCCAGCTCCCTGGGCAATCCCAAAAACATTCAGTTCTTC.